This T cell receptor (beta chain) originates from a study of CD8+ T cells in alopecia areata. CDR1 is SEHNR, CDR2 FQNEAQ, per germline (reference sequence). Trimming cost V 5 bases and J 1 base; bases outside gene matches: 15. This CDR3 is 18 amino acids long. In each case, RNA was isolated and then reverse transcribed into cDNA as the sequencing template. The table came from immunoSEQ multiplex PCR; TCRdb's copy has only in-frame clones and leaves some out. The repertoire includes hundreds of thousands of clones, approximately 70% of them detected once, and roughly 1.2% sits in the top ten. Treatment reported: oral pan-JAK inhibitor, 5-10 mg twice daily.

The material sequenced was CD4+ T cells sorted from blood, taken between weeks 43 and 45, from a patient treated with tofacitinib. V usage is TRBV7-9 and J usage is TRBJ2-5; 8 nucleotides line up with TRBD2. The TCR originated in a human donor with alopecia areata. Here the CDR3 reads CASSKVPFPGGAQETQYF. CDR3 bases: TGTGCCAGCAGCAAAGTCCCCTTCCCGGGGGGGGCCCAAGAGACCCAGTACTTC.